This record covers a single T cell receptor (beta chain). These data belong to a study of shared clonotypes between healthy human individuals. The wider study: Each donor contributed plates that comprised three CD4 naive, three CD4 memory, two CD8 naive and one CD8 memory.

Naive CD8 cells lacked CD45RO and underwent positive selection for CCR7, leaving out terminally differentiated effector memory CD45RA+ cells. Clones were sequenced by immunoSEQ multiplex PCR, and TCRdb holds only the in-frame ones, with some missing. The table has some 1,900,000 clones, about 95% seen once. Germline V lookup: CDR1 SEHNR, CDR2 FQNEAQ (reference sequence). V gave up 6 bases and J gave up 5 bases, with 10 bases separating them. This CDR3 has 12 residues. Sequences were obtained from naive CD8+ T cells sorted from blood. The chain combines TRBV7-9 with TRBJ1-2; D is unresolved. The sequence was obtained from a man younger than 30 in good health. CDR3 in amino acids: CASRSPVYGYTF. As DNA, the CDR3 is TGTGCCAGCAGGTCTCCGGTTTATGGCTACACCTTC.